This passage covers 3 T cell receptor beta chains from one sample sequenced in a study of radiation and T cells in renal cell carcinoma. This sample's time point: blood 2 weeks post-SBRT. Documented treatment: 15 Gy SBRT to primary tumor, nephrectomy 4 weeks later. TCRdb's table, derived via immunoSEQ multiplex PCR, lists solely in-frame clones and lacks some. Of about 130,000 clones in the sample, more than 75% were seen once. Source: blood, taken from a patient whose treatment included radiotherapy and nephrectomy. These receptors came from a woman aged 70-85 years with renal cell carcinoma.

This clone was seen once. V is TRBV11-1 and J is TRBJ2-3; D remains unclear. Trimming pared 4 bases from V and 0 bases from J, leaving 14 bases between. The CDR3 is 16 residues long. Per the germline V gene, CDR1 is SGHAT and CDR2 is FQDESV (reference sequence). The CDR3 DNA follows: TGTGCCAGCAGCTCCCGGACGTTCTCTAGCACAGATACGCAGTATTTT. It is translated as CASSSRTFSSTDTQYF.

This rearrangement joins TRBV5-6 to TRBJ2-1, with TRBD1 identical over 10 bases. Losses at the gene ends were 4 bases for V and 6 bases for J; bases not matched to a gene: 10. The CDR3 is made up of 16 amino acids. Germline values: CDR1 SGHDT, CDR2 YYEEEE. In nucleotides, the CDR3 is TGTGCCAGCAGCATACTCCGGGACAGGGGCGGCAATGAGCAGTTCTTC. Its protein product is CASSILRDRGGNEQFF.

The chain combines TRBV2 with TRBJ2-1, with TRBD1 as a possible D gene (5 bases). This CDR3 contains 15 residues. CDR1 and CDR2 from the germline V gene are SNHLY and FYNNEI. The V end lost 2 bases, the J end lost 4 bases, and 12 bases lay between the germline ends. CDR3: CASSELRQQYNEQFF. In nucleotides, the CDR3 is TGTGCCAGCAGTGAATTGAGACAGCAATACAATGAGCAGTTCTTC.